The rows below give T cell receptor beta chains drawn from one sample of a study of blood T cell repertoires in COVID-19. Libraries were prepared by immunoSEQ multiplex PCR; TCRdb keeps only in-frame clonotypes and omits some of them. The sample consists of about 140,000 clones, around 77% of them appearing once. Material: peripheral blood. The receptor source for this set is a man aged 45 to 65 with active or convalescent COVID-19. Both conserved end residues are part of each CDR3. A D gene is named only where the DNA matches it firmly. The size of a clone is reported for some rows only, either as once, few or many, or as a class for expanded clones.

clone size: .; D gene: .; J gene: TRBJ2-6; V gene: TRBV15; CDR3 protein: CATSRRAGTGANVLTF; CDR3 DNA: TGTGCCACCAGCAGGCGCGCAGGGACTGGGGCCAACGTCCTGACTTTC
clone size: once; D gene: .; J gene: TRBJ2-1; V gene: TRBV10-3; CDR3 protein: CAISEADYYGYNEQFF; CDR3 DNA: TGTGCCATCAGTGAGGCTGACTATTACGGGTACAATGAGCAGTTCTTC
clone size: .; D gene: .; J gene: TRBJ1-5; V gene: TRBV4-1; CDR3 protein: CASSQVSSNQPQHF; CDR3 DNA: TGCGCCAGCAGCCAAGTCTCTAGCAATCAGCCCCAGCATTTT
clone size: .; D gene: .; J gene: TRBJ1-2; V gene: TRBV7-8; CDR3 protein: CASSLDEQGFGYTF; CDR3 DNA: TGTGCCAGCAGCCTAGATGAACAGGGATTCGGCTACACCTTC
clone size: .; D gene: TRBD1; J gene: TRBJ1-2; V gene: TRBV9; CDR3 protein: CASSPRQGSDYGYTF; CDR3 DNA: TGTGCCAGCAGCCCCCGACAGGGGTCAGACTATGGCTACACCTTC
clone size: .; D gene: .; J gene: TRBJ2-5; V gene: TRBV4-2; CDR3 protein: CASSPSGTRKETQYF; CDR3 DNA: TGTGCCAGCAGCCCAAGCGGTACTCGAAAAGAGACCCAGTACTTC
clone size: once; D gene: TRBD2; J gene: TRBJ2-2; V gene: TRBV6-2/TRBV6-3; CDR3 protein: CASSRTSGSVRTGELFF; CDR3 DNA: TGTGCCAGCAGCCGGACTAGCGGGAGTGTTCGCACCGGGGAGCTGTTTTTT
clone size: .; D gene: TRBD2; J gene: TRBJ2-3; V gene: TRBV9; CDR3 protein: CASSARWGGTDTQYF; CDR3 DNA: TGTGCCAGCAGCGCCCGATGGGGGGGAACAGATACGCAGTATTTT
clone size: .; D gene: .; J gene: TRBJ1-6; V gene: TRBV28; CDR3 protein: CASSFRGLGNSPLHF; CDR3 DNA: TGTGCCAGCAGTTTTCGAGGGTTGGGTAATTCACCCCTCCACTTT
clone size: .; D gene: TRBD1; J gene: TRBJ1-4; V gene: TRBV5-8; CDR3 protein: CASSLDRGLANEKLFF; CDR3 DNA: TGTGCCAGCAGCCTAGACAGGGGGCTTGCTAATGAAAAACTGTTTTTT
clone size: .; D gene: .; J gene: TRBJ1-5; V gene: TRBV2; CDR3 protein: CASSALRTNQPQHF; CDR3 DNA: TGTGCCAGCAGTGCCCTCAGGACTAATCAGCCCCAGCATTTT
clone size: .; D gene: TRBD2; J gene: TRBJ2-3; V gene: TRBV7-9; CDR3 protein: CASSLPPGLAESTDTQYF; CDR3 DNA: TGTGCCAGCAGCTTACCGCCGGGGCTAGCGGAGAGCACAGATACGCAGTATTTT
clone size: .; D gene: TRBD1; J gene: TRBJ1-5; V gene: TRBV7-2; CDR3 protein: CASSLALGGAGNQPQHF; CDR3 DNA: TGTGCCAGCAGCTTAGCGCTAGGGGGCGCCGGCAATCAGCCCCAGCATTTT
clone size: .; D gene: .; J gene: TRBJ2-2; V gene: TRBV3-1/TRBV3-2; CDR3 protein: CASSQALFRGTGELFF; CDR3 DNA: TGTGCCAGCAGCCAAGCATTATTCCGAGGCACCGGGGAGCTGTTTTTT
clone size: .; D gene: TRBD2; J gene: TRBJ2-3; V gene: TRBV7-6; CDR3 protein: CASSLQAGGGDTQYF; CDR3 DNA: TGTGCCAGCAGCCTACAAGCGGGGGGAGGAGATACGCAGTATTTT
clone size: .; D gene: .; J gene: TRBJ2-6; V gene: TRBV3-1/TRBV3-2; CDR3 protein: CASSQRGSGANVLTF; CDR3 DNA: TGTGCCAGCAGCCAACGGGGGTCTGGGGCCAACGTCCTGACTTTC
clone size: .; D gene: .; J gene: TRBJ2-1; V gene: TRBV3-1/TRBV3-2; CDR3 protein: CASMRGSYNEQFF; CDR3 DNA: TGTGCCAGCATGAGGGGGTCTTACAATGAGCAGTTCTTC
clone size: .; D gene: .; J gene: TRBJ2-6; V gene: TRBV5-1; CDR3 protein: CASSRMSIAGANVLTF; CDR3 DNA: TGCGCCAGCAGCCGGATGAGTATAGCCGGGGCCAACGTCCTGACTTTC
clone size: .; D gene: .; J gene: TRBJ2-5; V gene: TRBV28; CDR3 protein: CASSLWQGGQETQYF; CDR3 DNA: TGTGCCAGCAGTCTCTGGCAGGGGGGCCAAGAGACCCAGTACTTC
clone size: .; D gene: TRBD1; J gene: TRBJ2-3; V gene: TRBV18; CDR3 protein: CASSPRWTGSSTDTQYF; CDR3 DNA: TGTGCCAGCTCACCCCGGTGGACAGGATCTAGCACAGATACGCAGTATTTT
clone size: .; D gene: .; J gene: TRBJ2-2; V gene: TRBV6-6; CDR3 protein: CASSRRLSLANTGELFF; CDR3 DNA: TGTGCCAGCAGTCGTAGACTCTCCCTCGCGAACACCGGGGAGCTGTTTTTT
clone size: .; D gene: TRBD2; J gene: TRBJ2-1; V gene: TRBV6-1; CDR3 protein: CASSEGLAGGDEQFF; CDR3 DNA: TGTGCCAGCAGTGAAGGACTAGCGGGAGGTGATGAGCAGTTCTTC
clone size: few; D gene: .; J gene: TRBJ1-5; V gene: TRBV19; CDR3 protein: CASSIRGNQPQHF; CDR3 DNA: TGTGCCAGTAGTATACGAGGCAATCAGCCCCAGCATTTT
clone size: .; D gene: .; J gene: TRBJ1-1; V gene: TRBV19; CDR3 protein: CASSQVWGPTEAFF; CDR3 DNA: TGTGCCAGTAGCCAAGTGTGGGGCCCGACTGAAGCTTTCTTT